This paragraph reports one T cell receptor beta chain. What antigen it recognizes has not been identified. The sample holds no much larger clone one base away, and base qualities are not on file. Library preparation was by PCR. Data came from an Illumina HiSeq 4000. High-throughput sequencing was used to profile the TCR beta-chain CDR3 region of each patient. On the study's bioinformatics: A classifier to discriminate distant-metastatic papillary thyroid cancer patients was built from CDR3 differences across clinicopathological groups. The Shannon index was used to assess repertoire diversity, and the Morisita-Horn index was used to assess tumor-blood repertoire similarity. The public reads were run again by TCRdb, first through fastp at Q25 and then through MiXCR, and only productive beta chains were kept. These V and J calls originate from TCRdb's pipeline instead of the authors' own analysis. The sample records about 14,000 clones, roughly 33% of which are singletons. The ten largest clonotypes hold roughly 25% of the sample.

No treatment had been received by any patient before thyroid surgery. Using T-cell receptor beta sequencing, the researchers looked back retrospectively at clinical samples from patients, gathered between about 2012 and 2019. Germline trimming amounts to 1 base on V and 5 bases on J, with 6 as the count of junction bases outside the gene matches. For CDR1 and CDR2, the germline V gene lists MDHEN and SYDVKM. The CDR3 spans 17 residues, from the cysteine through the phenylalanine. Of the read, only the CDR3 DNA is kept; its 51 bases are in frame from base 1. The sample belongs to a study of metastatic and nonmetastatic thyroid tumors (dated by TCRdb to the early 2020s). Notes on the research overall: Repertoires from peripheral blood and from tumor or nodule tissue samples of malignant and benign thyroid patients were compared. Results the study describes overall, beyond this receptor: In both blood and tumor samples, TCR beta diversity was reported to be significantly higher in malignant tumors than in benign nodules.

The V and J genes are TRBV28 and TRBJ2-2, with 11 bases matching TRBD2. The sequencing input was tumor tissue. The TCR originated in a female donor with papillary thyroid cancer or a benign thyroid nodule (not recorded which). Some clones in this sample may be carry-over from other donors' samples. The CDR3 region has the sequence CASSLFASGRRTGELFF. The nucleotides read TGTGCCAGCAGTTTATTCGCTAGCGGGAGGAGGACCGGGGAGCTGTTTTTT.